This T cell receptor beta chain is from a study of T cell responses to AZD1222 COVID-19 vaccine. Study-level results: Across the whole spike, CD4 TCRs peaked at regions 160-218 and 743-854. Spike-specific TCR breadth and depth grew following two AZD1222 doses. Donors were chiefly white British, with a greater number of females, and clonal diversity was perhaps underestimated.

Second-dose groups at about 4 or about 12 weeks were pooled. About this clone: Its antigen remains unidentified.

The assay was immunoSEQ multiplex PCR, and TCRdb's table has in-frame clones only and misses some. The repertoire holds more than 150,000 clones, with nearly 95% as singletons. Germline lookup yields CDR1 KGHDR and CDR2 SFDVKD. The V and J ends lost 4 bases and 5 bases respectively, with 13 bases between them. CDR3 size: 15 residues. Sample: peripheral blood, taken 28 days after the second AZD1222 dose. The V and J genes are TRBV24-1 and TRBJ1-4, with D tentatively TRBD1 (6 bases). The receptor's source is an adult who received the AZD1222 COVID-19 vaccine. This CDR3 reads CATSDPGQKNEKLFF. The CDR3 nucleotides are TGTGCCACCAGTGACCCCGGACAGAAGAATGAAAAACTGTTTTTT.